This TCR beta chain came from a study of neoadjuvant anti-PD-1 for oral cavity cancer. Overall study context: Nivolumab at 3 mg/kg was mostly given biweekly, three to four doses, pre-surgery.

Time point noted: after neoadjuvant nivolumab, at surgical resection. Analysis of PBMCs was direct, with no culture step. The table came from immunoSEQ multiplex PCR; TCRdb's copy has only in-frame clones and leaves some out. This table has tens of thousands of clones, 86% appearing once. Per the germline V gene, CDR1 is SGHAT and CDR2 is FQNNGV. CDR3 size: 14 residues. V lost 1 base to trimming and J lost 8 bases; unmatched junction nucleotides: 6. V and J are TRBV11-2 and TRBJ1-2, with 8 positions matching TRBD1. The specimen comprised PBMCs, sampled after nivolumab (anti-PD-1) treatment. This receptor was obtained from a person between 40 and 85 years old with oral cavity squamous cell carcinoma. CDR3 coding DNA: TGTGCCAGCAGCTTAGCACAGGGGGTTAGGGGCTACACCTTC. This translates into CASSLAQGVRGYTF.